A selection of T cell receptor beta chains follows, all from one sample in a study of T cell responses to AZD1222 COVID-19 vaccine. Profiled with immunoSEQ multiplex PCR; TCRdb holds only in-frame clones, not every one. The data hold approximately 180,000 clones, with approximately 86% observed a single time. The input for sequencing was peripheral blood, taken on day 0 of AZD1222 vaccination. These receptors were collected from an adult in good health. The conserved cysteine and the conserved F or W are not part of the CDR3 here.

V gene: TRBV9
CDR3 protein: ASSTTSGTDTQY

V gene: TRBV6-5
CDR3 protein: ASSYNVGGGQETQY

V gene: TRBV18
CDR3 protein: ASSPGIQETQY

V gene: TRBV7-2
CDR3 protein: ASSLWGDTQY

V gene: TRBV3-1/TRBV3-2
CDR3 protein: ASNRKKVAAYNSPLH

V gene: TRBV7-3
CDR3 protein: ASSGTGYEQY

V gene: TRBV9
CDR3 protein: ASSAGMSYEQY

V gene: TRBV7-2
CDR3 protein: ASSRAHRDNSPLH

V gene: TRBV9
CDR3 protein: ASSPANTEAF

V gene: TRBV7-3
CDR3 protein: ASSSQTGSYNEQF

V gene: TRBV12-3/TRBV12-4
CDR3 protein: ASREQGAGELF

V gene: TRBV28
CDR3 protein: ASRTGLIYGYT

V gene: TRBV4-2
CDR3 protein: ASSQDLSSGGLSSYNEQF

V gene: TRBV9
CDR3 protein: ASSVAMGNSPLH

V gene: TRBV5-6
CDR3 protein: ASSLGEVRRSNTEAF

V gene: TRBV20-1
CDR3 protein: SASQDGGYT

V gene: TRBV24-1
CDR3 protein: ATSDPRGGEETQY

V gene: TRBV11-2
CDR3 protein: ASSLDRGGGFNEQF

V gene: TRBV5-1
CDR3 protein: ASSPKHSNQPQH

V gene: TRBV12-3/TRBV12-4
CDR3 protein: ASSLWGQPQH

V gene: TRBV24-1
CDR3 protein: ATSTLNGGVYEQY

V gene: TRBV5-6
CDR3 protein: ASSLRLGRNEKLF

V gene: TRBV7-9
CDR3 protein: ASSFGGATSYEQY

V gene: TRBV9
CDR3 protein: ASSGSLEYEWNTEAF

V gene: TRBV3-1/TRBV3-2
CDR3 protein: ASSLMVAASYEQY

V gene: TRBV4-3
CDR3 protein: ASSPTEGGGAYGYT

V gene: TRBV2
CDR3 protein: ARGTTGVGNTIY

V gene: TRBV9
CDR3 protein: ASSSPTSPGSYNEQF

V gene: TRBV7-3
CDR3 protein: ASSPGGLLGAGGLHNEQF

V gene: TRBV11-2
CDR3 protein: ASSLVGHSTDTQY

V gene: TRBV11-2
CDR3 protein: ASSLIVRPVGEQY

V gene: TRBV6-1
CDR3 protein: ASSERQGGPYGYT

V gene: TRBV19
CDR3 protein: ASSIGIGVGQPQH

V gene: TRBV11-3
CDR3 protein: ASSYGSDTGELF

V gene: TRBV7-2
CDR3 protein: ASSLGPASGNTIY

V gene: TRBV19
CDR3 protein: ASTTPGQGVTGELF

V gene: TRBV6-1
CDR3 protein: ASSERGLSHT

V gene: TRBV4-1
CDR3 protein: ASSPPVLGSGETQY

V gene: TRBV5-1
CDR3 protein: ASSLAAGDYGYT

V gene: TRBV6-6
CDR3 protein: ASSSPDRYEQY

V gene: TRBV6-1
CDR3 protein: ASSDSPEGYNEQF

V gene: TRBV7-6
CDR3 protein: ASSAPQGRRNEQF

V gene: TRBV19
CDR3 protein: ASSRTYRVLDTEAF

V gene: TRBV30
CDR3 protein: AWSVGQGNSPLH

V gene: TRBV2
CDR3 protein: AGLDTLSSTDTQY

V gene: TRBV27
CDR3 protein: ASSTTGQPQH